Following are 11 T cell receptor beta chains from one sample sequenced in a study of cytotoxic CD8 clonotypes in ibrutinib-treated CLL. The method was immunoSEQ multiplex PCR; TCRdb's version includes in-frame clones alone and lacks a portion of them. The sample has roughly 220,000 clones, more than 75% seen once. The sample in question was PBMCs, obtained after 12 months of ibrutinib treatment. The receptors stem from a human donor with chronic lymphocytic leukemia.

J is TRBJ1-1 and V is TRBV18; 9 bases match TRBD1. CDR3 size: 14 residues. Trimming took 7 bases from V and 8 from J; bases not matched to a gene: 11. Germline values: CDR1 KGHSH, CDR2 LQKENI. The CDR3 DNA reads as TGTGCCAGCTTCCTGGGGACAGGGTTGAGGGAAGCTTTCTTT. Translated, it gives CASFLGTGLREAFF.

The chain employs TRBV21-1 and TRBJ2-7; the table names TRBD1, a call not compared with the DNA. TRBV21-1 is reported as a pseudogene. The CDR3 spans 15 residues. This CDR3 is CASSTRDRASYEQYF. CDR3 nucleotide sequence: TGTGCCAGCAGTACGCGGGACAGGGCCTCCTACGAGCAGTACTTC.

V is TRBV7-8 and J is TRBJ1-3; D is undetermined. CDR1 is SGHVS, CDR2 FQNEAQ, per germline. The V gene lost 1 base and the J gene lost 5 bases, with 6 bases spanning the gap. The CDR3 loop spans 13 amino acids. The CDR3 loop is CASSLDDRNTIYF. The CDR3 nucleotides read TGTGCCAGCAGCTTAGATGATAGAAACACCATATATTTT.

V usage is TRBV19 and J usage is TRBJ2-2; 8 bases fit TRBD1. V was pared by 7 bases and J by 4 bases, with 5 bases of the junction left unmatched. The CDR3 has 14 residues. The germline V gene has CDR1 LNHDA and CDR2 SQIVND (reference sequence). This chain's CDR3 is CASIDRGGTGELFF. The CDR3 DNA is TGTGCCAGTATAGACAGGGGCGGCACCGGGGAGCTGTTTTTT.

CDR3 protein: CASGSGGSTDTQYF. The CDR3 coding sequence is TGTGCCAGTGGATCTGGGGGTAGCACAGATACGCAGTATTTT. The chain recombines TRBV28 with TRBJ2-3, with D perhaps matching TRBD1 or TRBD2 (5 bases each). This CDR3 is built from 14 residues. Germline V CDR1 and CDR2: MDHEN, SYDVKM. V was clipped by 9 bases and J by 0 bases, with 13 bases between them.

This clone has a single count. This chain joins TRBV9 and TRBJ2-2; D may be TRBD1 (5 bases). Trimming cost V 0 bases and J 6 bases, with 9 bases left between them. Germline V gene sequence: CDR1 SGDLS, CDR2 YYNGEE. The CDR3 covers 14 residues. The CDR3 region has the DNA TGTGCCAGCAGCGTAGCAGGGTTCCCCGGGGAGCTGTTTTTT. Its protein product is CASSVAGFPGELFF.

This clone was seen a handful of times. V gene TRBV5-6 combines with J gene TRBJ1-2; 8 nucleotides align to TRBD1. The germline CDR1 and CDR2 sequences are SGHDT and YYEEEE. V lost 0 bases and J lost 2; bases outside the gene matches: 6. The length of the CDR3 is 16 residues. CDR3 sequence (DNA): TGTGCCAGCAGCTTGGGGACAGGGTACCTGAACTATGGCTACACCTTC. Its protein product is CASSLGTGYLNYGYTF.

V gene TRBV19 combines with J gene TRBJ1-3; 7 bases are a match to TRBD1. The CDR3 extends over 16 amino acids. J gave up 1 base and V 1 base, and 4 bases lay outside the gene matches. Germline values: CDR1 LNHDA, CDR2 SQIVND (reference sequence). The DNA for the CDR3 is TGTGCCAGTAGTATAGGAGGGGGCTCATCTGGAAACACCATATATTTT. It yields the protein CASSIGGGSSGNTIYF.

The CDR3 DNA sequence: TGCGCCAGCAGCTTACTCGCAACTAATGAAAAACTGTTTTTT. This sequence encodes CASSLLATNEKLFF. The chain links TRBV5-1 to TRBJ1-4; D unresolved. Germline CDR1 SGHRS, CDR2 YFSETQ. The CDR3 length is 14 residues. V was clipped by 2 bases and J by 0 bases, with 5 bases between them.

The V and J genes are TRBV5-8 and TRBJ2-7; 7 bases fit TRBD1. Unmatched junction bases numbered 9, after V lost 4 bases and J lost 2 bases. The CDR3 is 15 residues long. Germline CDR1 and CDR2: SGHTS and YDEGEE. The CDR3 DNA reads TGTGCCAGCAGCCCCGGGGACAGCCTCGCCTACGAGCAGTACTTC. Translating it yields CASSPGDSLAYEQYF.

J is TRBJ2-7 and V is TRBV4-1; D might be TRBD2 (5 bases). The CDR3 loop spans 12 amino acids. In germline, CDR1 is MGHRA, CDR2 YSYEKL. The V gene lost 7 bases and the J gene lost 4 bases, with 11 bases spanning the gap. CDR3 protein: CASKGASYEQYF. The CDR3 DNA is TGCGCCAGCAAGGGAGCTTCTTACGAGCAGTACTTC.